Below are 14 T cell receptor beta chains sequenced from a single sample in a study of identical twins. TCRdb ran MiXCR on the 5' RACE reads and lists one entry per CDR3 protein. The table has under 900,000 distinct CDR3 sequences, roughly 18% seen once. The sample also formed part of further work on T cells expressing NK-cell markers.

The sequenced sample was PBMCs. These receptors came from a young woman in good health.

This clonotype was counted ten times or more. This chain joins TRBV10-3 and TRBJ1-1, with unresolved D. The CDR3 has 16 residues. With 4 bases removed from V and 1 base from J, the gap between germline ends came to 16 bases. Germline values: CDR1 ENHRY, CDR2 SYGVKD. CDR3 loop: CAISGPPGKGNTEAFF. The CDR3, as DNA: TGTGCCATCAGTGGCCCCCCGGGGAAGGGGAACACTGAAGCTTTCTTT.

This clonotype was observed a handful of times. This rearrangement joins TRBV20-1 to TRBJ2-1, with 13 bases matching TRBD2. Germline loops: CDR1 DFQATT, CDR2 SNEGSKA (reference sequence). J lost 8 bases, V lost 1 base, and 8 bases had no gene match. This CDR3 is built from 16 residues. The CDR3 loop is CSARGTSGRAIDEQFF. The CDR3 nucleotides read TGCAGTGCTAGAGGAACTAGCGGGAGGGCCATCGATGAGCAGTTCTTC.

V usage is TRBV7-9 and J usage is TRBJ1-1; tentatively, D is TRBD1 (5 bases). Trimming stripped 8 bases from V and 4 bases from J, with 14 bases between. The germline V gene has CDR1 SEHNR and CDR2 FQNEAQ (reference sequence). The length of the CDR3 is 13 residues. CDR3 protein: CASLESGGTEAFF. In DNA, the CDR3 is TGTGCCAGCCTCGAGTCCGGGGGCACTGAAGCTTTCTTT.

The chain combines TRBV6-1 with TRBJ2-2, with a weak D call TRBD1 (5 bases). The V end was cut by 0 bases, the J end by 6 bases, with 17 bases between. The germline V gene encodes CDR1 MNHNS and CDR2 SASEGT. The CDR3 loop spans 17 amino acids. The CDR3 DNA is TGTGCCAGCAGTGAAGCGCTTCAGGGCACCGTGGCCGGGGAGCTGTTTTTT. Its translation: CASSEALQGTVAGELFF.

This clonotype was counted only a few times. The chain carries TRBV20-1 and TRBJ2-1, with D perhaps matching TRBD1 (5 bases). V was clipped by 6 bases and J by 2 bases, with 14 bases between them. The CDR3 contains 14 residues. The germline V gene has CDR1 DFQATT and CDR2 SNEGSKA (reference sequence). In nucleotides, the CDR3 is TGCAGTGCCCAGAACAGGATGCCCTACAATGAGCAGTTCTTC. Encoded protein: CSAQNRMPYNEQFF.

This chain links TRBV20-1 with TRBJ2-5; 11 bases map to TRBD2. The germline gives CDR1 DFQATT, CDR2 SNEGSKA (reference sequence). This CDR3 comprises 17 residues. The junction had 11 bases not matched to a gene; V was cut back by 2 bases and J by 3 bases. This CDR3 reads CSARRIFGTSGEETQYF. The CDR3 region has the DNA TGCAGTGCTAGAAGAATTTTCGGGACTAGCGGAGAAGAGACCCAGTACTTC.

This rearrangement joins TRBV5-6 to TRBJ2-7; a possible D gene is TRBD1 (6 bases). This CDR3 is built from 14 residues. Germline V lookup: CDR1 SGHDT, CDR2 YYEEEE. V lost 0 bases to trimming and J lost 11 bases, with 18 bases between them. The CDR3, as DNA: TGTGCCAGCAGCTTGGTAAGGGGGAGTTATGTGAAGTACTTC. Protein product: CASSLVRGSYVKYF.

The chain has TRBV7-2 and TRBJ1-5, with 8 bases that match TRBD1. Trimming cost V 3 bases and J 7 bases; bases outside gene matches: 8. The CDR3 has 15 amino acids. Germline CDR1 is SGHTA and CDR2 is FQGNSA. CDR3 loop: CASSFVQGEGQPQHF. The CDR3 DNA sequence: TGTGCCAGCAGCTTCGTACAGGGGGAGGGCCAGCCCCAGCATTTT.

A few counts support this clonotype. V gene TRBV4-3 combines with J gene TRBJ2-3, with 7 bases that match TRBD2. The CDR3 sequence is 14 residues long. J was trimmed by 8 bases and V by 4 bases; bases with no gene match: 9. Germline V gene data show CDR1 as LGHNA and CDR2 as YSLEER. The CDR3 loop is CASSLSGRAGTQYF. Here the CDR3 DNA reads TGCGCCAGCAGCCTGAGTGGGAGGGCCGGTACGCAGTATTTT.

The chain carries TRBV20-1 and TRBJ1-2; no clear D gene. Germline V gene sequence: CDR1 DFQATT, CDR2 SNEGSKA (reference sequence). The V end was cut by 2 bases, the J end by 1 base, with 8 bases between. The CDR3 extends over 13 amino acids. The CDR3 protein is CSARRVGNYGYTF. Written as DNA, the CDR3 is TGCAGTGCTAGAAGGGTCGGTAACTATGGCTACACCTTC.

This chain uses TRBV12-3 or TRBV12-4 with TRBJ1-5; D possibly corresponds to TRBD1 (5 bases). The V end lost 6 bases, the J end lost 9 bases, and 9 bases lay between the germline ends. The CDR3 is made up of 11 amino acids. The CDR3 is CASRGVGPQHF. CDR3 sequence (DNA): TGTGCCAGCAGGGGGGTTGGGCCCCAGCATTTT.

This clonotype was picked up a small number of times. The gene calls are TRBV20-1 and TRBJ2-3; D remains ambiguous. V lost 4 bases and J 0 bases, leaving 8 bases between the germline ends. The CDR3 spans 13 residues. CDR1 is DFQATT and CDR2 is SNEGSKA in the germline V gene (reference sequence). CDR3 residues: CSAIIISTDTQYF. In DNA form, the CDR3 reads TGCAGTGCTATTATCATTAGCACAGATACGCAGTATTTT.

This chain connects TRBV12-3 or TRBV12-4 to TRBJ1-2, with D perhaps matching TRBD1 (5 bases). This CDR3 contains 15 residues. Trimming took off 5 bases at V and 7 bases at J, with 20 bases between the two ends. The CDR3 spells CASSPRDSGVGGYTF. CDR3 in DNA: TGTGCCAGCAGTCCTAGAGACAGTGGGGTCGGTGGCTACACCTTC.

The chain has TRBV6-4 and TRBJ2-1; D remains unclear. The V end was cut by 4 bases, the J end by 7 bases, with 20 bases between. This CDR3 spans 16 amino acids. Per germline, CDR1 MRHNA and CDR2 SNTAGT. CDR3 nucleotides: TGTGCCAGCAGTGTAGGGCCAAACTCGGGTTTGAATGAGCAGTTCTTC. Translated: CASSVGPNSGLNEQFF.